The 26 T cell receptor beta chains below were found in one sample sequenced in a study of identical twins. MiXCR, applied by TCRdb to the 5' RACE reads, yields one record per CDR3 protein. Among about 530,000 distinct CDR3 sequences, around 15% were seen once, and the ten largest hold more than 0.4%. In addition, the sample was reused for a study of yellow fever vaccine responses in identical twins.

The sample comprised CD4+ T cells sorted from blood. The receptors derive from a woman aged 18-30 years in good health.

This chain links TRBV10-2 with TRBJ2-5, with 12 bases fitting TRBD2. Germline-derived CDR1 and CDR2 are WSHSY and SAAADI. The CDR3 length is 16 residues. The J segment lost 3 bases and the V segment lost 5 bases, leaving 7 bases of the junction unmatched. The CDR3 nucleotides are TGCGCCAGCAGTTTCCCCAGACTAGCGGGAGAAGAGACCCAGTACTTC. It specifies CASSFPRLAGEETQYF.

This clonotype was observed a few times. The CDR3 DNA sequence: TGCGCCAGCAGCCTCGGGACGTCGGCCACTGAAGCTTTCTTT. It yields the protein CASSLGTSATEAFF. This chain uses TRBV5-1 with TRBJ1-1, with D perhaps TRBD1 (5 bases). Per the germline V gene, CDR1 is SGHRS and CDR2 is YFSETQ. This CDR3 contains 14 residues. The V end lost 4 bases, the J end lost 4 bases, and 14 bases lay between the germline ends.

This clonotype was seen only a few times. V and J are TRBV29-1 and TRBJ2-3; 13 bases line up with TRBD2. The V gene's germline CDR1 is SQVTM and CDR2 ANQGSEA. The CDR3 contains 15 residues. V lost 6 bases to trimming and J lost 4 bases; unmatched junction nucleotides: 7. The CDR3 DNA reads as TGCAGCGTCGCCCGACTAGCGGGGGGATCAGATACGCAGTATTTT. Translating gives CSVARLAGGSDTQYF.

At least ten counts were recorded for this clonotype. The chain has TRBV12-3 or TRBV12-4 and TRBJ2-2; TRBD2 matches at 15 bases. The J segment lost 6 bases and the V segment lost 7 bases, leaving 3 bases of the junction unmatched. The CDR3 is 15 residues long. For the CDR3, the DNA is TGTGCCAGCACTCGGACTAGCGGGGGGGCCGGGGAGCTGTTTTTT. Its translation is CASTRTSGGAGELFF.

V gene TRBV7-9 combines with J gene TRBJ2-7, with D perhaps matching TRBD1 or TRBD2 (5 bases each). CDR1 and CDR2 (germline): SEHNR, FQNEAQ (reference sequence). V dropped 2 bases and J dropped 3 bases, with 8 bases sitting between them. The CDR3 has 13 residues. The CDR3: CASSLRDGYEQYF. DNA for the CDR3: TGTGCCAGCAGCTTAAGGGACGGCTACGAGCAGTACTTC.

This clonotype was seen more than once but under ten times. This chain connects TRBV9 to TRBJ2-5, with TRBD2 identical over 9 bases. Germline V gene sequence: CDR1 SGDLS, CDR2 YYNGEE. CDR3 length: 18 amino acids. With 3 bases clipped from V and 5 bases from J, the junction kept 17 bases outside the gene matches. For the CDR3, the DNA is TGTGCCAGCAGCGGGACAGCGGGGGGTTCCTCGTTGGGGGAGACCCAGTACTTC. This gives the protein CASSGTAGGSSLGETQYF. Combining the CDR3 with reference TRBV9 and TRBJ2-5 gives the whole variable domain DSGVTQTPKHLITATGQRVTLRCSPRSGDLSVYWYQQSLDQGLQFLIQYYNGEERAKGNILERFSAQQFPDLHSELNLSSLELGDSALYFCASSGTAGGSSLGETQYFGPGTRLLVL.

A few counts support this clonotype. The chain uses TRBV14 and TRBJ2-1; the match to TRBD2 covers 10 bases. Looked up from germline, CDR1 is SGHDN and CDR2 is FVKESK. There are 17 residues in the CDR3. V was clipped by 2 bases and J by 0 bases; unmatched bases: 4. The CDR3 DNA reads as TGTGCCAGCAGCCAATTAACTAGCGGGGCCTCCTACAATGAGCAGTTCTTC. It encodes CASSQLTSGASYNEQFF.

This clonotype was seen only a few times. V gene TRBV24-1 combines with J gene TRBJ2-2, with D perhaps matching TRBD1 (6 bases). This CDR3 has 17 amino acids. V dropped 4 bases and J dropped 3 bases, with 17 bases sitting between them. Germline CDR1 is KGHDR and CDR2 is SFDVKD. CDR3 sequence (DNA): TGTGCCACCAGTGACCCTATCCTGGACAGATACACCGGGGAGCTGTTTTTT. This translates into CATSDPILDRYTGELFF.

The chain joins TRBV18 to TRBJ2-3, with no clear D. The germline V gene has CDR1 KGHSH and CDR2 LQKENI. Trimming took 1 base from V and 5 from J, leaving 4 bases between them. The CDR3 runs to 12 residues. The CDR3 DNA sequence: TGTGCCAGCTCACCACAGGAAGATACGCAGTATTTT. Translating gives CASSPQEDTQYF.

The chain joins TRBV11-2 to TRBJ2-1; TRBD2 matches 8 bases. CDR3 length: 14 residues. Germline V gene lookup returns CDR1 SGHAT and CDR2 FQNNGV. With 4 bases clipped from V and 8 bases from J, the junction kept 7 bases outside the gene matches. CDR3 sequence reads: CASSSIAGTDEQFF. The CDR3 DNA is TGTGCCAGCAGCTCAATAGCGGGAACCGATGAGCAGTTCTTC.

There are a few counts of this clonotype. This chain links TRBV20-1 with TRBJ2-2; tentative D call: TRBD2 (7 bases). CDR1 and CDR2 from the germline V gene are DFQATT and SNEGSKA (reference sequence). CDR3 size: 14 residues. The ends were cut back, 6 bases at V and 0 bases at J, with 11 bases in the middle. As DNA, the CDR3 is TGCAGTGCAAAAGGGGGGGCGAACACCGGGGAGCTGTTTTTT. Protein product: CSAKGGANTGELFF.

The genes are TRBV6-1 and TRBJ2-3; tentatively, D is TRBD1 (8 bases). Trimming took 5 bases from V and 0 from J, leaving 12 bases between them. Germline CDR1 MNHNS, CDR2 SASEGT. CDR3 size: 15 residues. The CDR3: CASSQQGGSTDTQYF. In DNA form, the CDR3 reads TGTGCCAGCAGTCAACAGGGGGGGAGCACAGATACGCAGTATTTT.

DNA of the CDR3: TGTGCCAGCAGCCCACCGGGGGCGAGCACCGGGGAGCTGTTTTTT. Translated: CASSPPGASTGELFF. The chain uses TRBV14 and TRBJ2-2; D might be TRBD1 or TRBD2, each matching 6 bases. From germline, CDR1 is SGHDN and CDR2 FVKESK. The CDR3 length is 15 residues. V lost 4 bases and J lost 4, with 13 bases in between. Full variable domain (rest looked up from reference TRBV14 and TRBJ2-2): EAGVTQFPSHSVIEKGQTVTLRCDPISGHDNLYWYRRVMGKEIKFLLHFVKESKQDESGMPNNRFLAERTGGTYSTLKVQPAELEDSGVYFCASSPPGASTGELFFGEGSRLTVL.

This clonotype was seen a single time. CDR3 DNA sequence: TGTGCCAGCAGCTCACTCTTAGCGGGGGGAAGTTACAATGAGCAGTTCTTC. This encodes CASSSLLAGGSYNEQFF. The V and J genes are TRBV7-8 and TRBJ2-1; 10 bases fit TRBD2. Trimming removed 4 bases from V and 4 bases from J; junction bases left unmatched: 10. The CDR3 extends over 17 amino acids. Germline CDR1 and CDR2: SGHVS and FQNEAQ.

This chain connects TRBV24-1 to TRBJ2-1; weak D call: TRBD2 (5 bases). Trimming removed 4 bases from V and 4 bases from J, with 22 bases in between. This CDR3 is 18 amino acids long. Germline CDR1 and CDR2: KGHDR and SFDVKD. This CDR3 is CATSEGKFAGSSYNEQFF. The CDR3 DNA is TGTGCCACCAGTGAGGGGAAATTTGCGGGTTCCTCTTACAATGAGCAGTTCTTC.

The J gene is TRBJ2-2, the V gene TRBV20-1; no clear D. CDR1 and CDR2 (germline): DFQATT, SNEGSKA (reference sequence). This CDR3 is built from 15 residues. Between the trimmed V and J ends, which lost 3 bases and 4 bases, there was a span of 15 bases. The CDR3 protein is CSASPARRPTGELFF. As DNA, the CDR3 is TGCAGTGCTAGTCCCGCCCGCAGACCCACCGGGGAGCTGTTTTTT.

The J gene is TRBJ2-1, the V gene TRBV5-1, with TRBD2 identical over 16 bases. This CDR3 has 16 residues. V gave up 4 bases and J gave up 8 bases; unmatched junction bases: 6. The germline V gene encodes CDR1 SGHRS and CDR2 YFSETQ. The CDR3: CASSPGLAGGPDEQFF. The DNA of the CDR3 is TGCGCCAGCAGCCCGGGACTAGCGGGGGGGCCGGATGAGCAGTTCTTC.

This clonotype came up many times. The V gene is TRBV12-3 or TRBV12-4, the J gene TRBJ2-1, with TRBD2 identical over 10 bases. The J segment lost 4 bases and the V segment lost 5 bases, leaving 5 bases of the junction unmatched. This CDR3 comprises 15 residues. For the CDR3, the DNA is TGTGCCAGCAGTCTCGGGACTAGCGATTACAATGAGCAGTTCTTC. It yields the protein CASSLGTSDYNEQFF.

This clonotype was counted many times. This sequence joins TRBV7-2 and TRBJ2-3; 11 bases line up with TRBD2. V lost 6 bases, J lost 3 bases, and 2 bases stayed unmatched. Germline V lookup: CDR1 SGHTA, CDR2 FQGNSA. The CDR3 contains 14 residues. The chain's CDR3 is CASRLAGVTDTQYF. CDR3 DNA: TGTGCCAGCAGACTAGCGGGAGTAACAGATACGCAGTATTTT.

This clonotype appeared a few times. The chain combines TRBV20-1 with TRBJ2-1; unclear D gene. The V gene's germline CDR1 is DFQATT and CDR2 SNEGSKA (reference sequence). Trimming left V 3 bases short and J 8 bases short, with 17 bases between. This CDR3 contains 14 residues. CDR3 nucleotide sequence: TGCAGTGCTAGCCCCGTTTATTCGACCGATGAGCAGTTCTTC. This encodes CSASPVYSTDEQFF.

This rearrangement joins TRBV29-1 to TRBJ2-3, with TRBD2 as a possible D gene (5 bases). CDR3 length: 13 amino acids. Germline V gene lookup returns CDR1 SQVTM and CDR2 ANQGSEA. Trimming removed 7 bases at V and 3 bases at J, with 14 bases between. CDR3 protein: CSAIEGLTDTQYF. The CDR3 DNA is TGCAGCGCAATAGAGGGTTTGACAGATACGCAGTATTTT.

The rearrangement joins TRBV6-5 to TRBJ1-5; 8 nucleotides align to TRBD1. V dropped 2 bases and J dropped 0; count of bases not matched to a gene: 6. Looked up from germline, CDR1 is MNHEY and CDR2 is SVGAGI. CDR3 length equals 17 residues. The CDR3 DNA reads as TGTGCCAGCAGTTACCACGGACAGGGAGCTAGCAATCAGCCCCAGCATTTT. Translation gives CASSYHGQGASNQPQHF.

The chain joins TRBV5-1 to TRBJ1-2; D not certain. From germline, CDR1 is SGHRS and CDR2 YFSETQ. This CDR3 comprises 14 residues. The V end was cut by 3 bases, the J end by 3 bases, with 12 bases between. The chain's CDR3 is CASSSHFGDYGYTF. The CDR3 DNA follows: TGCGCCAGCAGCTCCCACTTTGGGGACTATGGCTACACCTTC. Full variable domain (rest looked up from reference TRBV5-1 and TRBJ1-2): KAGVTQTPRYLIKTRGQQVTLSCSPISGHRSVSWYQQTPGQGLQFLFEYFSETQRNKGNFPGRFSGRQFSNSRSEMNVSTLELGDSALYLCASSSHFGDYGYTFGSGTRLTVV.

The rearrangement joins TRBV12-3 or TRBV12-4 to TRBJ1-1; no reliable D call. This CDR3 region has 13 residues. Trimming cost V 7 bases and J 7 bases, with 16 bases left between them. Written as DNA, the CDR3 is TGTGCCAGCACCCGGGCACCTATACTTGAAGCTTTCTTT. This gives the protein CASTRAPILEAFF.

The chain carries TRBV5-1 and TRBJ1-6; tentative D call: TRBD1 (6 bases). V lost 4 bases and J lost 9, with 14 bases in between. Looked up from germline, CDR1 is SGHRS and CDR2 is YFSETQ. The CDR3 is made up of 14 amino acids. The CDR3 sequence is CASSPGGAGSPLHF. The DNA for the CDR3 is TGCGCCAGCAGCCCGGGGGGGGCTGGTTCACCCCTCCACTTT.

The chain uses TRBV5-6 and TRBJ2-3; D may be TRBD1 or TRBD2 (5 bases each). The germline V gene encodes CDR1 SGHDT and CDR2 YYEEEE. Trimming took 6 bases from V and 5 from J, leaving 13 bases between them. CDR3 size: 13 residues. The CDR3 loop is CASTLGRVDTQYF. CDR3 coding DNA: TGTGCCAGCACCCTGGGGCGGGTAGATACGCAGTATTTT.